The 6 T cell receptor beta chains in this list originate from one sample, sequenced in a study of cytomegalovirus exposure and HLA in healthy donors. The PCR contained 60 Vbeta and 13 Jbeta primers. Profiling relied on immunoSEQ multiplex PCR, and the TCRdb table lists in-frame clones only, not all of them. This sample carries over 120,000 clones, 75% of them seen once, and the ten largest clones take about 6.5%. The sample taken for sequencing was PBMCs. Source of these receptors: a man aged 25 to 45 in good health and CMV-seronegative.

The V call is TRBV10-3, the J call TRBJ2-2, with D unresolved. V lost 0 bases to trimming and J lost 6 bases, with 8 bases between them. Germline V CDR1 and CDR2: ENHRY, SYGVKD. This CDR3 has 14 amino acids. The CDR3 DNA reads as TGTGCCATCAGTGAGTCCAGACGGGCCGGGGAGCTGTTTTTT. Translating gives CAISESRRAGELFF.

The chain employs TRBV13 and TRBJ2-1; D might be TRBD1 (6 bases). This CDR3 has 13 residues. Germline CDR1 is PRHDT and CDR2 is FYEKMQ (reference sequence). V lost 0 bases and J 7 bases, leaving 7 bases between the germline ends. CDR3 coding DNA: TGTGCCAGCAGCTTAGGGAGGGGGAATGAGCAGTTCTTC. Its protein is CASSLGRGNEQFF.

There are a few counts of this clone. The chain has TRBV29-1 and TRBJ2-1, with 7 positions matching TRBD2. This CDR3 has 14 amino acids. Germline loops: CDR1 SQVTM, CDR2 ANQGSEA. CDR3 loop: CSSSAGTNGDEQFF. The CDR3 region has the DNA TGCAGTTCCTCAGCGGGGACCAACGGGGATGAGCAGTTCTTC.

The CDR3 nucleotides read TGTGCCAGCAGCATCTCCGAGGGTCAGCCCCAGCATTTT. This codes for CASSISEGQPQHF. This sequence joins TRBV7-3 and TRBJ1-5; D not resolved. Trimming pared 5 bases from V and 6 bases from J, leaving 11 bases between. Germline CDR1 reads SGHTA; CDR2 reads FQGTGA. CDR3 length equals 13 residues.

The V call is TRBV11-2, the J call TRBJ2-3; the D gene is possibly TRBD2 (5 bases). The CDR3 extends over 17 amino acids. CDR1 and CDR2 (germline): SGHAT, FQNNGV. V lost 3 bases to trimming and J lost 7 bases, with 23 bases between them. The DNA for the CDR3 is TGTGCCAGCAGCTTGGAAAGACCGGACTCGCCGGTTAATACGCAGTATTTT. Its protein product is CASSLERPDSPVNTQYF.

This clone was seen only a few times. The gene calls are TRBV9 and TRBJ2-7; D might be TRBD2 (6 bases). CDR1 is SGDLS and CDR2 is YYNGEE in the germline V gene. The CDR3 spans 13 residues. The ends were cut back, 4 bases at V and 5 bases at J, with 13 bases in the middle. The CDR3 region has the DNA TGTGCCAGCAGCCTCGTCGGGGGAAACGAGCAGTACTTC. Protein: CASSLVGGNEQYF.